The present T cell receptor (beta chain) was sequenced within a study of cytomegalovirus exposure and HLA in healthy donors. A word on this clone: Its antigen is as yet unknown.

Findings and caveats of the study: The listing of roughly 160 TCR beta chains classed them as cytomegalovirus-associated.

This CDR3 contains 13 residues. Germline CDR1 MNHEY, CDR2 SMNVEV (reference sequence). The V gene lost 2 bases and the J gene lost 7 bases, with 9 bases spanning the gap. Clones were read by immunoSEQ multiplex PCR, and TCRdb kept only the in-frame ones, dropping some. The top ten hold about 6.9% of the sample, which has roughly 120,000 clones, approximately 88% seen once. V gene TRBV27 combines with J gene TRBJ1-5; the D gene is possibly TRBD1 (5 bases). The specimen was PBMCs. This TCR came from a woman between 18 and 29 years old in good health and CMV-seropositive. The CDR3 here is CASSLGARQPQHF. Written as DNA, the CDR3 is TGTGCCAGCAGTTTAGGGGCAAGACAGCCCCAGCATTTT.